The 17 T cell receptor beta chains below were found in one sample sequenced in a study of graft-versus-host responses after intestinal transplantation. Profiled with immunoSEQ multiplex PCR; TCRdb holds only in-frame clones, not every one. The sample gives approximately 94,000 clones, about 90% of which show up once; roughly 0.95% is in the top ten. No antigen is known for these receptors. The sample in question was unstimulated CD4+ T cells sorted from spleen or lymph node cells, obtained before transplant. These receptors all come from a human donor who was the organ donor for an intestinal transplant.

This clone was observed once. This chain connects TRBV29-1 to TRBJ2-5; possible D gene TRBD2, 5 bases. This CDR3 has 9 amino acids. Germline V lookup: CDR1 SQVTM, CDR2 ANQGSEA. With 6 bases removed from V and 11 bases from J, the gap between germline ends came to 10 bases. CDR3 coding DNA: TGCAGCGTAGGACCGGGGCAGTACTTC. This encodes CSVGPGQYF.

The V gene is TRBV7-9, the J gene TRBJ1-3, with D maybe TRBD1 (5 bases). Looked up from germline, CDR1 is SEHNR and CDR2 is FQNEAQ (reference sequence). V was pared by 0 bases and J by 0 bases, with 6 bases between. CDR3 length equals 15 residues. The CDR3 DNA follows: TGTGCCAGCAGCTTAGCCGGGGGCTCTGGAAACACCATATATTTT. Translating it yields CASSLAGGSGNTIYF.

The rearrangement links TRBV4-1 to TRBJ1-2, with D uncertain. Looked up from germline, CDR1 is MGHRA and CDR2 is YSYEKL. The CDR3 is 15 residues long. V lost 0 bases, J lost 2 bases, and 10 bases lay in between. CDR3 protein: CASSQEGTTNYGYTF. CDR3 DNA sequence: TGCGCCAGCAGCCAAGAGGGCACCACCAACTATGGCTACACCTTC.

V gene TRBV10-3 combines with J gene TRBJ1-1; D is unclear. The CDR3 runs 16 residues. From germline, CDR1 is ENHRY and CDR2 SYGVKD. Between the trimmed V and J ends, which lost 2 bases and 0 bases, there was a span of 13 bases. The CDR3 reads CAISEGGGFMNTEAFF. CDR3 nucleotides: TGTGCCATCAGTGAGGGTGGAGGGTTCATGAACACTGAAGCTTTCTTT.

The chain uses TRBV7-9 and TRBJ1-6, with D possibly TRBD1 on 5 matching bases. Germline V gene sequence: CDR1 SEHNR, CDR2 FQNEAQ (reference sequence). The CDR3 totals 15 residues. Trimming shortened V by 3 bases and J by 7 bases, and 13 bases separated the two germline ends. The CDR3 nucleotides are TGTGCCAGCAGCTTTGCGGCAGGGATAAATTCACCCCTCCACTTT. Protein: CASSFAAGINSPLHF.

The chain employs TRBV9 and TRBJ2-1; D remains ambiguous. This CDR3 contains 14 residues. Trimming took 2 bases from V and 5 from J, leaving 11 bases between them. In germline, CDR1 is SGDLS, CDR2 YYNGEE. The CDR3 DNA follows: TGTGCCAGCAGCGTTGACGTAGACGACAATGAGCAGTTCTTC. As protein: CASSVDVDDNEQFF.

In DNA, the CDR3 is TGTGCCAGCAGTGATGAGGACAGGGGGCGGGATGAGCAGTTCTTC. Translating it yields CASSDEDRGRDEQFF. The V gene is TRBV6-1, the J gene TRBJ2-1; TRBD1 agrees at 11 bases. The CDR3 loop spans 15 amino acids. Germline V gene lookup returns CDR1 MNHNS and CDR2 SASEGT. The trim removed 3 bases at V and 8 bases at J, leaving 6 bases unmatched.

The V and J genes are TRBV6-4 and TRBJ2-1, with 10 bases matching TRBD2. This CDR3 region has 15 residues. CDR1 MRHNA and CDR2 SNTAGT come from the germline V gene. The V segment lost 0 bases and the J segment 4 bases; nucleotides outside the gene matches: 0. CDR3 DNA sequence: TGTGCCAGCAGTGACTCACTAGCGGGGTACAATGAGCAGTTCTTC. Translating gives CASSDSLAGYNEQFF.

CDR3 protein: CASSDQGVTNSPLHF. Written as DNA, the CDR3 is TGTGCCAGCAGTGATCAGGGGGTAACTAATTCACCCCTCCACTTT. The rearrangement joins TRBV6-1 to TRBJ1-6; TRBD1 agrees at 7 bases. Trimming removed 3 bases from V and 6 bases from J; junction bases left unmatched: 5. Germline V gives CDR1 MNHNS, CDR2 SASEGT. This CDR3 region has 15 residues.

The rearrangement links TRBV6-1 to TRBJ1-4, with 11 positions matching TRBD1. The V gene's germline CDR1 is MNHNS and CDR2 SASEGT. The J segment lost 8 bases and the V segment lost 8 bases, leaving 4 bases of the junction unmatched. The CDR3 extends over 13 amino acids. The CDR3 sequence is CASERDRGEKLFF. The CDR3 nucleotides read TGTGCCAGCGAACGGGACAGGGGGGAAAAACTGTTTTTT.

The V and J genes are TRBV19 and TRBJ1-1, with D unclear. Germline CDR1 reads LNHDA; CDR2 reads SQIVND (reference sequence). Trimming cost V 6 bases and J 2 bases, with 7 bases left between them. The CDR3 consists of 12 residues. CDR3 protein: CASSILNTEAFF. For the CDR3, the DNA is TGTGCCAGTAGCATCCTTAACACTGAAGCTTTCTTT.

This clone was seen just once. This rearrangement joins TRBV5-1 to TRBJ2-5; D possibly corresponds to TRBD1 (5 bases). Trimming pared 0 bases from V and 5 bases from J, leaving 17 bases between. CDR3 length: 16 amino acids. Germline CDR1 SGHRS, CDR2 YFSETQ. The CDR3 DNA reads TGCGCCAGCAGCTTGGTTTCAGGGAACGACCTGGAGACCCAGTACTTC. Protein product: CASSLVSGNDLETQYF.

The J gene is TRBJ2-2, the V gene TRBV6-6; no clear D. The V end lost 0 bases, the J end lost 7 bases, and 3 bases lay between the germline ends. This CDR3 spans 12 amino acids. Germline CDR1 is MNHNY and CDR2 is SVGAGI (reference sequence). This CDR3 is CASSYSRGELFF. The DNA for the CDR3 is TGTGCCAGCAGTTACTCGCGCGGGGAGCTGTTTTTT.

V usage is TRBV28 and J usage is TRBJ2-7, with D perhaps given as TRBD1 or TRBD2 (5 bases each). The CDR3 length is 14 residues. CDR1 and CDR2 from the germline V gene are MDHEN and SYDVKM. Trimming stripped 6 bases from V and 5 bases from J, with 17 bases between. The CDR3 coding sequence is TGTGCCAGCAGCTCCGGGATACAGGCCCACGAGCAGTACTTC. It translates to CASSSGIQAHEQYF.

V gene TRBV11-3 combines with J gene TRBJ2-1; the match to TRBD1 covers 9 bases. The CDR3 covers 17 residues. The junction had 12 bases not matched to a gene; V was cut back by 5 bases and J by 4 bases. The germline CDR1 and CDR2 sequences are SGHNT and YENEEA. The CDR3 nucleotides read TGTGCCAGCAGCGGACCCAAGGACAGGGGACGTTACAATGAGCAGTTCTTC. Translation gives CASSGPKDRGRYNEQFF.

The CDR3 region is CASSPRGVASAYNEQFF. The CDR3 bases are TGTGCCAGCAGCCCACGGGGGGTGGCCAGTGCCTACAATGAGCAGTTCTTC. The V and J genes are TRBV14 and TRBJ2-1, with TRBD2 matching over 7 bases. Germline-derived CDR1 and CDR2 are SGHDN and FVKESK. V gave up 4 bases and J gave up 2 bases; unmatched junction bases: 11. The CDR3 covers 17 residues. Filled out from reference TRBV14 and TRBJ2-1, the complete variable domain reads EAGVTQFPSHSVIEKGQTVTLRCDPISGHDNLYWYRRVMGKEIKFLLHFVKESKQDESGMPNNRFLAERTGGTYSTLKVQPAELEDSGVYFCASSPRGVASAYNEQFFGPGTRLTVL.

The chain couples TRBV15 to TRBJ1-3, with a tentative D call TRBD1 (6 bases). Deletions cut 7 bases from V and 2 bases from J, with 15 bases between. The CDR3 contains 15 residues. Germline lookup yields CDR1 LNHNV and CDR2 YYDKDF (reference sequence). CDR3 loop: CATTPRPGAGNTIYF. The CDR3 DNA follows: TGTGCCACCACCCCAAGGCCAGGGGCTGGAAACACCATATATTTT.